A selection of T cell receptor beta chains follows, all from one sample in a study of T cells in Graves' hyperthyroidism and ophthalmopathy. MiXCR, applied by TCRdb to the multiplex PCR reads, yields one record per CDR3 protein. The sample includes around 300,000 distinct CDR3 sequences, approximately 15% of them seen just once. The source material was blood. These receptors came from a middle-aged woman with Graves' hyperthyroidism. The conserved cysteine and the conserved F or W are not part of the CDR3 here. Clone size is given as how often the clone was seen (once, few, many) or a class if it is expanded.

size,V,CDR3
many,TRBV2,ASENGRLNYGYT
many,TRBV28,ASSLLVGRGNQPQH
few,TRBV5-1,ASSLPPYWELF
many,TRBV20-1,SAGGVRNQPQH
many,TRBV11-3,ASSLERVAGELF
many,TRBV30,AWSESGDTEAF
few,TRBV5-1,ASSPGTSPNELF
many,TRBV20-1,SARYADNEQF
many,TRBV2,ASSEAGPYEQY
many,TRBV27,ASSVDREETQY
few,TRBV6-1,ASRRRSYGQY